Below, one T cell receptor (beta chain) is given with its context. Its antigen is as yet unknown. A much larger clone is a single base away; this may be a read error. Other DNA sequences in this specimen translate into the identical CDR3. This entry comes from a study of metastatic and nonmetastatic thyroid tumors. Overall study context: Across blood and tumor or nodule tissue, repertoires from malignant and benign thyroid patients were compared with one another.

Under the authors' procedure: The study's classifier, a distant-metastasis tool for papillary thyroid cancer, was built using CDR3 differences across clinicopathological groups. With MiXCR, TCRdb called clones anew from the PCR reads. For this entry, the V and J calls and clone size follow TCRdb and not the study's own pipeline. The data hold 100,000 or so clones, with about 15% observed a single time. Nobody among the patients had been given any treatment before thyroid surgery. Study-level findings and limits: For both blood and tumor, malignant thyroid tumors reportedly showed significantly higher TCR beta diversity than benign nodules did.

Germline V gene data show CDR1 as SNHLY and CDR2 as FYNNEI. V gave up 9 bases and J gave up 1 base; unmatched junction bases: 11. CDR3 length: 16 amino acids. The TCR was taken from a female donor with papillary thyroid cancer or a benign thyroid nodule (not recorded which). Some clones in this sample may be carry-over from other donors' samples. The sample was blood. The gene calls are TRBV2 and TRBJ2-3; 9 bases align to TRBD1. The DNA for the CDR3 is TGTGCCAGTAGGGGACAGGGTATTTTGGGCACAGATACGCAGTATTTT. This gives the protein CASRGQGILGTDTQYF.